Each of the 31 T cell receptor beta chains below was sequenced from the same sample in a study of T-cell memory formation after mild COVID-19. Via MiXCR, TCRdb re-called the 5' RACE reads, giving one row per CDR3 protein. The repertoire holds 550,000 to 650,000 distinct CDR3 sequences, with around a sixth as singletons. The sample consisted of PBMCs or a T cell subset sorted from them (not recorded which). These receptor sequences come from an adult woman who had mild COVID-19 (a few samples of this study predate the infection). Cell type and time point are not known.

This clonotype was found a few times. This chain links TRBV7-7 with TRBJ2-5, with D hard to call. Germline V gene data show CDR1 as SSHAT and CDR2 as FNYEAQ (reference sequence). V was pared by 1 base and J by 1 base, with 10 bases between. The CDR3 spans 15 residues. As DNA, the CDR3 is TGTGCCAGCAGCTTAGGGGCAGCCGTCCAAGAGACCCAGTACTTC. This sequence encodes CASSLGAAVQETQYF. Combining the CDR3 with reference TRBV7-7 and TRBJ2-5 gives the whole variable domain GAGVSQSPRYKVTKRGQDVTLRCDPISSHATLYWYQQALGQGPEFLTYFNYEAQPDKSGLPSDRFSAERPEGSISTLTIQRTEQRDSAMYRCASSLGAAVQETQYFGPGTRLLVL.

V gene TRBV27 combines with J gene TRBJ2-2; perhaps TRBD2 as D (6 bases). V lost 3 bases and J 7 bases, leaving 15 bases between the germline ends. From germline, CDR1 is MNHEY and CDR2 SMNVEV (reference sequence). This CDR3 region has 15 residues. CDR3 nucleotide sequence: TGTGCCAGCAGTTTGTCGTACCGGGGGTTCGGGGAGCTGTTTTTT. Translating it yields CASSLSYRGFGELFF.

This chain joins TRBV29-1 and TRBJ2-7; a possible D gene is TRBD1 (6 bases). Per germline, CDR1 SQVTM and CDR2 ANQGSEA. V shed 7 bases and J shed 2 bases, with 15 bases lying between them. CDR3 size: 13 residues. The CDR3 reads CSAEAAGAYEQYF. The DNA of the CDR3 is TGCAGCGCCGAAGCTGCAGGGGCCTACGAGCAGTACTTC.

This chain joins TRBV7-8 and TRBJ2-2; D remains ambiguous. V lost 2 bases and J lost 1, with 8 bases in between. Germline V gives CDR1 SGHVS, CDR2 FQNEAQ. This CDR3 comprises 15 residues. The CDR3 loop is CASSLQRMNTGELFF. The CDR3 DNA is TGTGCCAGCAGCTTACAGAGAATGAACACCGGGGAGCTGTTTTTT.

The CDR3 region is CASSILTGGTDTQYF. The CDR3 nucleotides read TGCGCCAGCAGCATTTTGACAGGGGGCACAGATACGCAGTATTTT. The J gene is TRBJ2-3, the V gene TRBV5-1, with 8 bases matching TRBD1. V was clipped by 4 bases and J by 1 base; unmatched bases: 5. The CDR3 loop spans 15 amino acids. The germline V gene has CDR1 SGHRS and CDR2 YFSETQ.

This clonotype occurred many times. The chain uses TRBV7-8 and TRBJ2-3; D unclear. The ends were cut back, 1 base at V and 0 bases at J, with 5 bases in the middle. CDR3 length equals 14 residues. Germline CDR1 and CDR2: SGHVS and FQNEAQ. The CDR3 nucleotides are TGTGCCAGCAGCTTAGTTCCTAGCACAGATACGCAGTATTTT. Translating gives CASSLVPSTDTQYF.

The chain joins TRBV29-1 to TRBJ2-5; no clear D gene. Per the germline V gene, CDR1 is SQVTM and CDR2 is ANQGSEA. The CDR3 has 15 residues. V lost 2 bases, J lost 0 bases, and 13 bases lay in between. CDR3 DNA: TGCAGCGTTGAAACATCTCCCCGGAACCAAGAGACCCAGTACTTC. Its protein is CSVETSPRNQETQYF.

This clonotype was seen more than once but under ten times. The CDR3 nucleotides read TGTGCCACCAGTGATACCTTCACAGATACGCAGTATTTT. Translated, it gives CATSDTFTDTQYF. V is TRBV24-1 and J is TRBJ2-3; D uncertain. The CDR3 is 13 amino acids. Deletions cut 3 bases from V and 2 bases from J, with 5 bases between. The germline V gene encodes CDR1 KGHDR and CDR2 SFDVKD.

This clonotype turned up a few times. The V call is TRBV6-1, the J call TRBJ1-1; D perhaps matches TRBD1 (6 bases). Looked up from germline, CDR1 is MNHNS and CDR2 is SASEGT. This CDR3 spans 15 amino acids. Trimming removed 3 bases at V and 7 bases at J, with 18 bases between. The CDR3 here is CASSDGGAFGVEAFF. CDR3 DNA sequence: TGTGCCAGCAGTGATGGGGGCGCCTTCGGGGTTGAAGCTTTCTTT.

This clonotype appeared a few times. This sequence joins TRBV6-5 and TRBJ1-6, with no clear D. Germline CDR1 reads MNHEY; CDR2 reads SVGAGI. V lost 7 bases to trimming and J lost 10 bases, with 14 bases between them. The CDR3 runs 13 residues. The CDR3 bases are TGTGCCAGCATGACCGCCACGGGGTCACCCCTCCACTTT. Encoded protein: CASMTATGSPLHF.

J is TRBJ1-2 and V is TRBV9, with 8 bases matching TRBD1. The CDR3 consists of 15 residues. J was trimmed by 6 bases and V by 2 bases; bases with no gene match: 9. Looked up from germline, CDR1 is SGDLS and CDR2 is YYNGEE. CDR3 protein: CASSVRDRLADGYTF. The DNA for the CDR3 is TGTGCCAGCAGCGTTCGGGACAGGTTAGCGGATGGCTACACCTTC. The full variable domain, completed using reference TRBV9 and TRBJ1-2, is DSGVTQTPKHLITATGQRVTLRCSPRSGDLSVYWYQQSLDQGLQFLIQYYNGEERAKGNILERFSAQQFPDLHSELNLSSLELGDSALYFCASSVRDRLADGYTFGSGTRLTVV.

This clonotype has only a few counts. The CDR3 DNA reads as TGTGCCAGCAGCAAATTGAACACCGGGGAGCTGTTTTTT. Its protein product is CASSKLNTGELFF. The chain uses TRBV7-9 and TRBJ2-2; D call uncertain. V gave up 5 bases and J gave up 1 base, with 5 bases separating them. There are 13 residues in the CDR3. Germline V gene lookup returns CDR1 SEHNR and CDR2 FQNEAQ (reference sequence).

This clonotype came up a few times. The V call is TRBV11-2, the J call TRBJ1-6; D not certain. Germline CDR1 is SGHAT and CDR2 is FQNNGV. With 0 bases removed from V and 10 bases from J, the gap between germline ends came to 16 bases. There are 16 residues in the CDR3. CDR3 protein: CASSLDPFGVYSPLHF. The CDR3 region has the DNA TGTGCCAGCAGCTTAGATCCTTTTGGGGTATACTCACCCCTCCACTTT.

The V call is TRBV12-3 or TRBV12-4, the J call TRBJ2-4, with D hard to call. With 3 bases removed from V and 1 base from J, the gap between germline ends came to 4 bases. The CDR3 contains 13 residues. The CDR3 DNA sequence: TGTGCCAGCAGTTTGGGGGCCAAAAACATTCAGTACTTC. This codes for CASSLGAKNIQYF.

This clonotype was seen repeatedly, ten times or more. The chain links TRBV20-1 to TRBJ1-1; no definite D call. The length of the CDR3 is 11 residues. CDR1 is DFQATT, CDR2 SNEGSKA, per germline (reference sequence). The V end was cut by 6 bases, the J end by 10 bases, with 15 bases between. The CDR3 here is CSASFLGAAFF. The CDR3 nucleotides are TGCAGTGCCTCCTTCCTCGGCGCAGCTTTCTTT.

V is TRBV29-1 and J is TRBJ2-3; possible D gene TRBD1, 6 bases. This CDR3 region has 11 residues. V was clipped by 7 bases and J by 5 bases, with 10 bases between them. The germline gives CDR1 SQVTM, CDR2 ANQGSEA. The CDR3 DNA follows: TGCAGCGAGGGGGATATAGATACGCAGTATTTT. The encoded protein is CSEGDIDTQYF.

The chain links TRBV12-3 or TRBV12-4 to TRBJ2-7; 8 bases line up with TRBD2. The CDR3 is 14 amino acids. The V segment lost 7 bases and the J segment 2 bases; nucleotides outside the gene matches: 7. CDR3 in DNA: TGTGCCAGCACCTCGGGGGGGGCTCCCTACGAGCAGTACTTC. Protein: CASTSGGAPYEQYF.

This sequence joins TRBV6-1 and TRBJ1-2; 9 bases match TRBD1. The germline CDR1 and CDR2 sequences are MNHNS and SASEGT. This CDR3 has 15 amino acids. With 5 bases clipped from V and 3 bases from J, the junction kept 7 bases outside the gene matches. DNA for the CDR3: TGTGCCAGCAGTACTTCCTGGACAGGGGACTATGGCTACACCTTC. This gives the protein CASSTSWTGDYGYTF.

This clonotype showed up many times. The rearrangement uses TRBV4-1 and TRBJ2-3; D is tentatively TRBD1 or TRBD2 (5 bases each). Germline-derived CDR1 and CDR2 are MGHRA and YSYEKL. V lost 1 base to trimming and J lost 2 bases, with 13 bases between them. The CDR3 consists of 16 residues. DNA of the CDR3: TGCGCCAGCAGCCAAGTTGCGGCAGGGACCACAGATACGCAGTATTTT. Its translation: CASSQVAAGTTDTQYF.

The rearrangement links TRBV5-4 to TRBJ2-7, with TRBD1 matching over 9 bases. Germline V gene lookup returns CDR1 SGHNT and CDR2 YYREEE (reference sequence). With V trimmed by 3 bases and J by 2 bases, 3 bases remained unmatched. This CDR3 is 14 amino acids long. The DNA for the CDR3 is TGTGCCAGCAGCTACGACAGGGGGACCTACGAGCAGTACTTC. It yields the protein CASSYDRGTYEQYF.

This clonotype was observed a handful of times. The V call is TRBV6-5, the J call TRBJ1-1; D is unresolved. The CDR3 length is 12 residues. The V gene's germline CDR1 is MNHEY and CDR2 SVGAGI. Trimming stripped 6 bases from V and 11 bases from J, with 16 bases between. The CDR3 DNA follows: TGTGCCAGCAGCCCGGCGGGATTGAGGGCTTTCTTT. Encoded protein: CASSPAGLRAFF.

J is TRBJ2-2 and V is TRBV24-1; the match to TRBD1 covers 11 bases. V was pared by 3 bases and J by 6 bases, with 5 bases of the junction left unmatched. Germline CDR1 KGHDR, CDR2 SFDVKD. This CDR3 comprises 16 residues. The CDR3 region is CATSDPGQGAAGELFF. CDR3 bases: TGTGCCACCAGTGATCCAGGACAGGGGGCGGCCGGGGAGCTGTTTTTT.

There are many counts of this clonotype. The chain links TRBV4-1 to TRBJ2-1; D tentatively fits TRBD1 or TRBD2 (5 bases each). CDR1 MGHRA and CDR2 YSYEKL come from the germline V gene. Trimming pared 1 base from V and 4 bases from J, leaving 17 bases between. CDR3 length: 17 residues. The CDR3 DNA reads TGCGCCAGCAGCCAAGCAGGCAACCTCGGGGCTTACAATGAGCAGTTCTTC. Its protein product is CASSQAGNLGAYNEQFF.

This clonotype was seen at least ten times. J is TRBJ1-2 and V is TRBV3-1; D remains ambiguous. With 2 bases removed from V and 3 bases from J, the gap between germline ends came to 4 bases. Per the germline V gene, CDR1 is LGHDT and CDR2 is YNNKEL (reference sequence). The CDR3 length is 12 residues. The CDR3 here is CASSQSYYGYTF. The CDR3 DNA reads TGTGCCAGCAGCCAATCCTACTATGGCTACACCTTC. The full variable domain, in which reference TRBV3-1 and TRBJ1-2 provide the parts outside the CDR3, is DTAVSQTPKYLVTQMGNDKSIKCEQNLGHDTMYWYKQDSKKFLKIMFSYNNKELIINETVPNRFSPKSPDKAHLNLHINSLELGDSAVYFCASSQSYYGYTFGSGTRLTVV.

A few counts support this clonotype. The chain has TRBV6-2 or TRBV6-3 and TRBJ2-7; D might be TRBD1 or TRBD2, each matching 5 bases. CDR1 MNHEY and CDR2 SVGEGT come from the germline V gene. Trimming removed 7 bases at V and 1 base at J, with 14 bases between. The CDR3 length is 14 residues. In DNA, the CDR3 is TGTGCCAGCACTCGCCGGGACCTATCCTACGAGCAGTACTTC. This gives the protein CASTRRDLSYEQYF.

This clonotype was observed a few times. The rearrangement uses TRBV30 and TRBJ1-5; 7 bases line up with TRBD1. The J segment lost 4 bases and the V segment lost 2 bases, leaving 5 bases of the junction unmatched. Germline V gene lookup returns CDR1 GTSNPN and CDR2 SVGIG (reference sequence). The length of the CDR3 is 14 residues. DNA of the CDR3: TGTGCCTGGAGTATAGGGACAGTGAATCAGCCCCAGCATTTT. Amino acid sequence: CAWSIGTVNQPQHF.

This chain uses TRBV6-6 with TRBJ1-1; a weak D match, TRBD1 (5 bases). Per germline, CDR1 MNHNY and CDR2 SVGAGI (reference sequence). The CDR3 has 15 amino acids. V was shortened by 6 bases and J by 5 bases, with 19 bases between the two germline ends. CDR3 region: CASSPRAGTGTEAFF. CDR3 bases: TGTGCCAGCAGCCCAAGGGCGGGGACGGGAACTGAAGCTTTCTTT.

The chain employs TRBV27 and TRBJ2-7; unclear D gene. The CDR3 has 14 residues. CDR1 is MNHEY, CDR2 SMNVEV, per germline (reference sequence). V lost 6 bases, J lost 2 bases, and 14 bases lay in between. The CDR3 nucleotides read TGTGCCAGCAGCCCACGCGGCTTTGCCTACGAGCAGTACTTC. Protein: CASSPRGFAYEQYF.

This clonotype was picked up a small number of times. The genes are TRBV19 and TRBJ1-1; D is ambiguous. The germline gives CDR1 LNHDA, CDR2 SQIVND (reference sequence). V lost 5 bases to trimming and J lost 5 bases, with 12 bases between them. The CDR3 has 13 residues. The CDR3 sequence is CASSPARATEAFF. The CDR3 region has the DNA TGTGCCAGTAGTCCTGCGAGGGCGACTGAAGCTTTCTTT.

This clonotype has only a few counts. The chain employs TRBV2 and TRBJ2-7; 8 bases map to TRBD1. The germline CDR1 and CDR2 sequences are SNHLY and FYNNEI. The V and J ends lost 8 bases and 4 bases, in that order; junction bases with no gene match: 10. This CDR3 is built from 14 residues. For the CDR3, the DNA is TGTGCCAGCTTCGGGACAGGATTAACTTACGAGCAGTACTTC. This translates into CASFGTGLTYEQYF.

This clonotype was seen only a few times. The chain recombines TRBV19 with TRBJ1-1; possibly TRBD1 for D (5 bases). The germline V gene has CDR1 LNHDA and CDR2 SQIVND (reference sequence). V dropped 10 bases and J dropped 4 bases, with 13 bases sitting between them. The CDR3 totals 12 residues. CDR3 nucleotide sequence: TGTGCCACCGGTTCAGGGAGCACTGAAGCTTTCTTT. It encodes CATGSGSTEAFF.